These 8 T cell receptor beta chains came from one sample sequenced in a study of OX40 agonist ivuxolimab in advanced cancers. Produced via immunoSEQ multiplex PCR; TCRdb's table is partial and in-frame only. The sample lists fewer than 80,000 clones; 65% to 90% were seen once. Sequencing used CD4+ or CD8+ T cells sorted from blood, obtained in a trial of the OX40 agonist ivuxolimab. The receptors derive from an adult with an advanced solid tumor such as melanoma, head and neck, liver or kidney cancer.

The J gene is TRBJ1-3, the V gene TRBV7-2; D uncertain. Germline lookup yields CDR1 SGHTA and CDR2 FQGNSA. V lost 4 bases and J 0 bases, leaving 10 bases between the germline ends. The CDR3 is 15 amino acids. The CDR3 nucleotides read TGTGCCAGCAGCTGGGATGCCTACTCTGGAAACACCATATATTTT. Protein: CASSWDAYSGNTIYF.

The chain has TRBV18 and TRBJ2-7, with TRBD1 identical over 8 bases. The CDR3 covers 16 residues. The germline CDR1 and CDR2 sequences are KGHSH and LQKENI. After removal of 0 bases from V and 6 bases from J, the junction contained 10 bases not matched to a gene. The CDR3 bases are TGTGCCAGCTCACCACCGTCCCAGGGGGCTATGTCCGAGCAGTACTTC. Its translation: CASSPPSQGAMSEQYF.

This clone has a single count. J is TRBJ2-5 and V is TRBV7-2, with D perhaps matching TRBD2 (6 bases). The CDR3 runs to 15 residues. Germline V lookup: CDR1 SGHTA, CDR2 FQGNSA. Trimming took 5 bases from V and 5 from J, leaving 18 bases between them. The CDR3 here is CASSETRGPRETQYF. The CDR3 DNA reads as TGTGCCAGCAGCGAGACTAGAGGGCCGCGGGAGACCCAGTACTTC.

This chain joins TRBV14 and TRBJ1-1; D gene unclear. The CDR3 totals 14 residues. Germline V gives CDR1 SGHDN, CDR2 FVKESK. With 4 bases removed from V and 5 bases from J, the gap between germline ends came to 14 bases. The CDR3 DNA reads TGTGCCAGCAGCCCCTCCTGGGGTCATACTGAAGCTTTCTTT. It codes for CASSPSWGHTEAFF.

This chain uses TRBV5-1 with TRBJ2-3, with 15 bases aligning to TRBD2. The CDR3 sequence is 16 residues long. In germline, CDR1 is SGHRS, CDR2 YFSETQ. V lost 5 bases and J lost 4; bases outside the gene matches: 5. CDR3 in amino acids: CASSSGLAGGPDTQYF. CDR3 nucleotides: TGCGCCAGCAGTTCGGGACTAGCGGGGGGTCCAGATACGCAGTATTTT.

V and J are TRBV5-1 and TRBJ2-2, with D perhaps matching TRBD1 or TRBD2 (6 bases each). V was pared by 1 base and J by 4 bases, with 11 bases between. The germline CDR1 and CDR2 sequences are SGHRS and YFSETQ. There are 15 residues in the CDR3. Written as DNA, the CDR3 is TGCGCCAGCAGCTTGTCCGGGGGCCCCACCGGGGAGCTGTTTTTT. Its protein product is CASSLSGGPTGELFF.

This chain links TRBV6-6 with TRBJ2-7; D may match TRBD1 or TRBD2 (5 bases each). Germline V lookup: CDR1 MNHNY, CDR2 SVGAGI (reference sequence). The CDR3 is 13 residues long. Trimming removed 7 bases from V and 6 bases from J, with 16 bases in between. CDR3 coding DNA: TGTGCCAGCATCCGGGACGGGTCGGGCGAGCAGTACTTC. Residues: CASIRDGSGEQYF.

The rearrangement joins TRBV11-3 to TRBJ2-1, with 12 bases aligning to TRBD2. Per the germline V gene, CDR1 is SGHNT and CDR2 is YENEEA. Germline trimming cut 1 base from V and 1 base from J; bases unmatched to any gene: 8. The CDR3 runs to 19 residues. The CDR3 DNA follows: TGTGCCAGCAGCTTAGGGGTACTAGCGGGGGGATCTTCCTACAATGAGCAGTTCTTC. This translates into CASSLGVLAGGSSYNEQFF.